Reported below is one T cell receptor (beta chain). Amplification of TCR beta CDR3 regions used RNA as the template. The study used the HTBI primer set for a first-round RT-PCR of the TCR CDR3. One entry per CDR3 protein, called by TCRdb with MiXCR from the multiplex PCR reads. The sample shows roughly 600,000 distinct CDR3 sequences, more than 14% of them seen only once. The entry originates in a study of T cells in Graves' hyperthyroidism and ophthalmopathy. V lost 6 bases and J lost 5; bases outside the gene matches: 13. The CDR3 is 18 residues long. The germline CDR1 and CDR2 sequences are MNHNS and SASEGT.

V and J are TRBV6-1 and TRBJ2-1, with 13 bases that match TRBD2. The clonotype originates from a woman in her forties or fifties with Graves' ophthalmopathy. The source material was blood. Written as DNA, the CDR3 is TGTGCCAGCAGAAGGACTAGCGGGGGTAATGTGGCACACAATGAGCAGTTCTTC. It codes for CASRRTSGGNVAHNEQFF.